These 11 T cell receptor beta chains share one sample of origin, sequenced in a study of cytomegalovirus exposure and HLA in healthy donors (TCRdb year 2017). Library preparation was by the immunoSEQ multiplex PCR assay. A mixture of 60 forward primers for TCR Vbeta segments and 13 reverse primers for TCR Jbeta segments was used in the multiplex PCR. TCRdb limited this immuneACCESS table to in-frame rearrangements with V and J called. A share of clones is missing; checked studies link under half to unresolved V genes, and the rest is unexplained. Recorded for this sample are approximately 200,000 clones; more than 65% of them occurred a single time. Of the sample, under 2% falls within the top ten clones. Sequenced material: PBMCs. These receptor sequences come from a girl between 10 and 17 years old in good health and CMV-seropositive.

This rearrangement joins TRBV10-3 to TRBJ1-1; no reliable D call. V was trimmed by 2 bases and J by 1 base, leaving 8 bases between them. The CDR3 is 14 residues long. Per germline, CDR1 ENHRY and CDR2 SYGVKD. In DNA, the CDR3 is TGTGCCATCAGTGAGGGGCTTGAGAACACTGAAGCTTTCTTT. It is translated as CAISEGLENTEAFF.

This clone was counted only a few times. The chain combines TRBV27 with TRBJ1-1; D is unclear. The CDR3 runs to 12 residues. Trimming left V 4 bases short and J 6 bases short, with 9 bases between. From germline, CDR1 is MNHEY and CDR2 SMNVEV (reference sequence). This CDR3 reads CASSSGWSEAFF. CDR3 DNA: TGTGCCAGCAGTTCCGGGTGGTCTGAAGCTTTCTTT.

The CDR3 loop reads CASIRGGGEKTQYF. CDR3 DNA sequence: TGTGCCAGCATCAGGGGAGGGGGGGAAAAGACCCAGTACTTC. The chain recombines TRBV21-1 with TRBJ2-5; the listed D gene, TRBD2, was not tested against the DNA. TRBV21-1 is termed a pseudogene. CDR3 size: 14 residues.

The rearrangement links TRBV27 to TRBJ2-5; TRBD1 is a possible D gene (6 bases). There are 13 residues in the CDR3. CDR1 and CDR2 (germline): MNHEY, SMNVEV (reference sequence). V was trimmed by 4 bases and J by 7 bases, leaving 13 bases between them. CDR3 bases: TGTGCCAGCAGTTCTAGGGGGATAGGGACCCAGTACTTC. Translated, it gives CASSSRGIGTQYF.

The V call is TRBV7-9, the J call TRBJ2-7, with TRBD1 matching over 10 bases. The length of the CDR3 is 14 residues. CDR1 SEHNR and CDR2 FQNEAQ come from the germline V gene (reference sequence). J was trimmed by 6 bases and V by 1 base; bases with no gene match: 3. In nucleotides, the CDR3 is TGTGCCAGCAGCTTAGGTGGGACAGGGGCCGAGCAGTACTTC. Translated, it gives CASSLGGTGAEQYF.

This sequence joins TRBV4-3 and TRBJ2-7; 9 bases agree with TRBD2. The CDR3 is 16 residues long. The V segment lost 0 bases and the J segment 3 bases; nucleotides outside the gene matches: 6. CDR1 and CDR2 (germline): LGHNA, YSLEER. The DNA of the CDR3 is TGCGCCAGCAGCCAAGATCGTAGCGGGGGCCACTACGAGCAGTACTTC. Its translation is CASSQDRSGGHYEQYF.

The rearrangement links TRBV29-1 to TRBJ2-7; 12 nucleotides match TRBD2. The V and J ends lost 5 bases and 5 bases, in that order; junction bases with no gene match: 1. Per the germline V gene, CDR1 is SQVTM and CDR2 is ANQGSEA. The CDR3 is 12 residues long. CDR3 in DNA: TGCAGCGTTAGACTAGCGGGGGACGAGCAGTACTTC. Residues: CSVRLAGDEQYF.

V and J are TRBV9 and TRBJ2-2; 7 bases are a match to TRBD1. Germline trimming cut 4 bases from V and 4 bases from J; bases unmatched to any gene: 4. The CDR3 totals 14 residues. The germline V gene encodes CDR1 SGDLS and CDR2 YYNGEE. CDR3 DNA sequence: TGTGCCAGCAGCACCAGACAGGGCACCGGGGAGCTGTTTTTT. It codes for CASSTRQGTGELFF. The full variable domain, with the rest looked up from reference TRBV9 and TRBJ2-2, is DSGVTQTPKHLITATGQRVTLRCSPRSGDLSVYWYQQSLDQGLQFLIQYYNGEERAKGNILERFSAQQFPDLHSELNLSSLELGDSALYFCASSTRQGTGELFFGEGSRLTVL.

This chain uses TRBV11-2 with TRBJ2-7; D is possibly TRBD2 (6 bases). V was pared by 3 bases and J by 3 bases, with 12 bases between. The germline V gene encodes CDR1 SGHAT and CDR2 FQNNGV. The CDR3 contains 14 residues. CDR3 bases: TGTGCCAGCAGCTTGAGTCCGGAGGGCTACGAGCAGTACTTC. Protein: CASSLSPEGYEQYF.

The CDR3 region is CASSLSGTASDTQYF. CDR3 DNA sequence: TGTGCCAGCAGCCTATCCGGGACAGCCTCAGATACGCAGTATTTT. J is TRBJ2-3 and V is TRBV7-9; 7 positions agree with TRBD1. V shed 5 bases and J 4 bases; nucleotides not matched to a gene: 9. CDR1 and CDR2 from the germline V gene are SEHNR and FQNEAQ (reference sequence). CDR3 size: 15 residues.

The chain uses TRBV10-1 and TRBJ1-2; D remains unclear. Between the trimmed V and J ends, which lost 0 bases and 4 bases, there was a span of 9 bases. The CDR3 covers 14 residues. Germline V gives CDR1 WNHNN, CDR2 SYGVQD (reference sequence). The CDR3 loop is CASSESLGLYGYTF. CDR3 in DNA: TGCGCCAGCAGTGAGTCGCTAGGACTCTATGGCTACACCTTC.